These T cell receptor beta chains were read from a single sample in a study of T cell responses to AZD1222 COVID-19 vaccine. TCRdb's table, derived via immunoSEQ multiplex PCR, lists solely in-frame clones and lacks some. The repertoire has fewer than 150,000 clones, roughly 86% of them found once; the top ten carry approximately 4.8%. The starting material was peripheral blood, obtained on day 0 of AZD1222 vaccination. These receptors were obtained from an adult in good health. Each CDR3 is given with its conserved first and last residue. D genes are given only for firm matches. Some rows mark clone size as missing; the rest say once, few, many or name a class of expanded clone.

TGTGCCAGCAGCCCGCTATTTACCTTTCAGCCCCAGCATTTT | CASSPLFTFQPQHF | TRBV28 | - | - | TRBJ1-5
TGCAGTGCTAGTGGGCGGGGGGCCTCCTACGAGCAGTACTTC | CSASGRGASYEQYF | TRBV20-1 | - | TRBD2 | TRBJ2-7
TGTGCCAGTAGTAGCCAGGGAACGGGAAAGTACGAGCAGTACTTC | CASSSQGTGKYEQYF | TRBV19 | - | - | TRBJ2-7
TGTGCCAGCGATTGGGGAAACTATGGCTACACCTTC | CASDWGNYGYTF | TRBV2 | - | - | TRBJ1-2
TGTGCCAGCAGCTCCAACTTGGGAGGTGGGAATGAGCAGTTCTTC | CASSSNLGGGNEQFF | TRBV7-6 | - | - | TRBJ2-1
TGTGCCAGCAGCTCCCTCGGTCCCACAGATACGCAGTATTTT | CASSSLGPTDTQYF | TRBV7-2 | once | - | TRBJ2-3
TGTGCCAGCAGCTTTAGGGCCCGAGGCGGGAGGGTTCCAGATACGCAGTATTTT | CASSFRARGGRVPDTQYF | TRBV11-2 | - | TRBD2 | TRBJ2-3
TGTGCCAGCAGGCCGACAGGGCAATCTGGAAACACCATATATTTT | CASRPTGQSGNTIYF | TRBV25-1 | few | TRBD1 | TRBJ1-3
TGCAGTGCTGGTGGGGGGAGCAATCAGCCCCAGCATTTT | CSAGGGSNQPQHF | TRBV20-1 | - | - | TRBJ1-5
TGTGCCAGCAGGATTACCTACACCGGGGAGCTGTTTTTT | CASRITYTGELFF | TRBV27 | once | - | TRBJ2-2
TGTGCCAGCAGTGTGCTGGAGGGTTTTAGCACAGATACGCAGTATTTT | CASSVLEGFSTDTQYF | TRBV14 | - | - | TRBJ2-3
TGCAGCGTTGGAGGGATCGGCAGGAGGGCTGAAGCTTTCTTT | CSVGGIGRRAEAFF | TRBV29-1 | - | - | TRBJ1-1
TGTGCCAGCACCTGGCACGCGGGAAATAGCAATCAGCCCCAGCATTTT | CASTWHAGNSNQPQHF | TRBV28 | - | - | TRBJ1-5
TGCGCCAGCAGCTTTCTCTCCAACACCGCCGGGAATTCACCCCTCCACTTT | CASSFLSNTAGNSPLHF | TRBV5-1 | - | - | TRBJ1-6
TGTGCCAGAAGCTGGGGGACTAGCGACGCAGATACGCAGTATTTT | CARSWGTSDADTQYF | TRBV5-3 | - | TRBD2 | TRBJ2-3
TGCGCCAGCAGCTCCCAGGGACAGGGTGGAGAGACCCAGTACTTC | CASSSQGQGGETQYF | TRBV5-1 | - | TRBD1 | TRBJ2-5
TGCGCCAGCAGCTTGGAAGGAAGCTCCTATAATTCACCCCTCCACTTT | CASSLEGSSYNSPLHF | TRBV5-1 | - | - | TRBJ1-6
TGTGCCTGGGGGGCGGAATCCTACGAGCAGTACTTC | CAWGAESYEQYF | TRBV30 | - | - | TRBJ2-7
TGTGCCAGCAGTCCTCTGGGCAGGCTCGGTGAAAAACTGTTTTTT | CASSPLGRLGEKLFF | TRBV6-5 | - | - | TRBJ1-4
TGTGCCAGCAAGGAGGGCCGTAGGAACACTGAAGCTTTCTTT | CASKEGRRNTEAFF | TRBV6-5 | - | - | TRBJ1-1
TGTGCCAGCAGTTTGAGCGGGGATCGCGATGAGCAGTTCTTC | CASSLSGDRDEQFF | TRBV28 | - | TRBD2 | TRBJ2-1
TGTGCCACCAGCAGCCCAGCGCGGGTGCCCTACAATGAGCAGTTCTTC | CATSSPARVPYNEQFF | TRBV15 | - | - | TRBJ2-1
TGTGCCAGCAAGGGGGAGATTAGCAATCAGCCCCAGCATTTT | CASKGEISNQPQHF | TRBV28 | - | - | TRBJ1-5
TGTGCCAGCAGTCGACAGCGATGGGAGACCCAGTACTTC | CASSRQRWETQYF | TRBV12-3/TRBV12-4 | - | - | TRBJ2-5
TGTGCCACCAGTGATTTGGCAGGGACGCAGTTCTTC | CATSDLAGTQFF | TRBV24-1 | - | - | TRBJ2-1
TGTGCCAGCAGCCTCGGGACAGGGGCTGGTAATGAAAAACTGTTTTTT | CASSLGTGAGNEKLFF | TRBV7-8 | - | TRBD1 | TRBJ1-4
TGTGCCAGCAGAGGACAGGGGGTCTCTGGGGCCAACGTCCTGACTTTC | CASRGQGVSGANVLTF | TRBV2 | - | TRBD1 | TRBJ2-6
TGCGCCAGCAGCTTCACAGGGGACACTGAAGCTTTCTTT | CASSFTGDTEAFF | TRBV5-1 | few | TRBD1 | TRBJ1-1
TGTGCCAGCAGTGAAGCGTACGGGGACTATGGCTACACCTTC | CASSEAYGDYGYTF | TRBV2 | - | - | TRBJ1-2
TGTGCCAGCAGCCTCTCCGGCGGGGGGGCCTACGAGCAGTACTTC | CASSLSGGGAYEQYF | TRBV28 | once | TRBD2 | TRBJ2-7
TGTGCCAGCAGCTTGACAGGGGGGAATGAAAAACTGTTTTTT | CASSLTGGNEKLFF | TRBV7-2 | once | TRBD1 | TRBJ1-4
TGTGCCAGCAGCCAAAAGAGGGACAGCTTAACAGATACGCAGTATTTT | CASSQKRDSLTDTQYF | TRBV3-1/TRBV3-2 | - | TRBD1 | TRBJ2-3
TGTGCCAGCAGTTACTCGAGTTCTGGGCTCTCCTACGAGCAGTACTTC | CASSYSSSGLSYEQYF | TRBV6-5 | once | - | TRBJ2-7
TGTGCCTGGAGTCGGGGGACTAATGAAAAACTGTTTTTT | CAWSRGTNEKLFF | TRBV30 | few | - | TRBJ1-4
TGTGCCCAGACAGGGGGTACCACAGATACGCAGTATTTT | CAQTGGTTDTQYF | TRBV30 | - | TRBD1 | TRBJ2-3
TGCGCCAGCAGCCCCCCAGGGGCCTTAACGTACGAGCAGTACTTC | CASSPPGALTYEQYF | TRBV5-1 | - | - | TRBJ2-7
TGTGCCATCAGTGAGTCGTTGGGGGGACAGGGAGAAAAACTGTTTTTT | CAISESLGGQGEKLFF | TRBV10-3 | - | TRBD1 | TRBJ1-4
TGTGCCAGTAGCCGGACAGGGGTCGGCTACACCTTC | CASSRTGVGYTF | TRBV19 | - | TRBD1 | TRBJ1-2
TGTGCCAGCAGCTCCCATGGATCCTACGAGCAGTACTTC | CASSSHGSYEQYF | TRBV9 | - | - | TRBJ2-7
TGTGCCAGTACCTGGATGAACACTGAAGCTTTCTTT | CASTWMNTEAFF | TRBV19 | - | - | TRBJ1-1
TGTGCCTGGAGTAGGTTGCATGAGCAGTTCTTC | CAWSRLHEQFF | TRBV30 | - | - | TRBJ2-1
TGCGCCAGCAGCTTGCTACAGATGAACACTGAAGCTTTCTTT | CASSLLQMNTEAFF | TRBV5-1 | - | - | TRBJ1-1
TGTGCCAGCAGCGACAGGGCCCGACGAAAACTGTTTTTT | CASSDRARRKLFF | TRBV27 | - | TRBD1 | TRBJ1-4